The 15 T cell receptor beta chains reported below all come from one sample, sequenced in a study of sequential checkpoint blockade in melanoma. Clones were sequenced by immunoSEQ multiplex PCR, and TCRdb holds only the in-frame ones, with some missing. The profile covers about 28,000 clones, with 85% to 90% appearing a single time and roughly 15% taken by the ten largest. Treatment of the sample: randomized to nivolumab then ipilimumab (arm A) or the reverse (arm B). The specimen was CD8+ T cells sorted from blood (inferred from file names), collected from a patient given nivolumab and ipilimumab in sequence. The receptors were gathered from a human donor with melanoma.

The J gene is TRBJ2-5, the V gene TRBV28, with 7 bases matching TRBD2. Germline CDR1 MDHEN, CDR2 SYDVKM. Trimming at V came to 3 bases and at J to 1 base, leaving 2 bases not matched to a gene. This CDR3 contains 14 residues. In nucleotides, the CDR3 is TGTGCCAGCAGTTTCGGACTAGTCCAAGAGACCCAGTACTTC. Amino acids: CASSFGLVQETQYF.

This sequence joins TRBV10-3 and TRBJ1-1, with 7 nucleotides matching TRBD1. This CDR3 spans 15 amino acids. V shed 3 bases, J shed 3 bases, and the junction held 7 bases outside the gene matches. Germline lookup yields CDR1 ENHRY and CDR2 SYGVKD. CDR3 in amino acids: CAISDRQGWDTEAFF. For the CDR3, the DNA is TGTGCCATCAGTGACCGACAGGGTTGGGACACTGAAGCTTTCTTT.

The DNA for the CDR3 is TGTGCCAGCAGCTTGACGTTCCAGACAACTAGCTTTAACTATGGCTACACCTTC. It specifies CASSLTFQTTSFNYGYTF. The V and J genes are TRBV5-8 and TRBJ1-2, with unresolved D. Trimming cost V 1 base and J 1 base, with 20 bases left between them. Germline V CDR1 and CDR2: SGHTS, YDEGEE. CDR3 length: 18 amino acids.

V and J are TRBV13 and TRBJ2-4; D is perhaps TRBD1 (5 bases). This CDR3 has 16 amino acids. Trimming took off 1 base at V and 0 bases at J, with 10 bases between the two ends. Germline V gene lookup returns CDR1 PRHDT and CDR2 FYEKMQ (reference sequence). The CDR3 here is CASSLEGSLAKNIQYF. CDR3 bases: TGTGCCAGCAGCTTAGAGGGGTCCCTAGCCAAAAACATTCAGTACTTC. The entire variable domain, with the rest obtained from reference TRBV13 and TRBJ2-4, is as follows: AAGVIQSPRHLIKEKRETATLKCYPIPRHDTVYWYQQGPGQDPQFLISFYEKMQSDKGSIPDRFSAQQFSDYHSELNMSSLELGDSALYFCASSLEGSLAKNIQYFGAGTRLSVL.

This chain links TRBV19 with TRBJ1-5; D perhaps matches TRBD1 (5 bases). V dropped 5 bases and J dropped 3 bases, with 8 bases sitting between them. The CDR3 has 13 amino acids. Germline V CDR1 and CDR2: LNHDA, SQIVND (reference sequence). CDR3 coding DNA: TGTGCCAGTAGTGTGGGACTCAATCAGCCCCAGCATTTT. Encoded protein: CASSVGLNQPQHF.

The chain combines TRBV4-1 with TRBJ1-5; TRBD1 might be the D (6 bases). Trimming removed 2 bases from V and 4 bases from J, with 12 bases in between. From germline, CDR1 is MGHRA and CDR2 YSYEKL. The CDR3 spans 15 residues. The CDR3 is CASSQHRQGNQPQHF. The CDR3 bases are TGCGCCAGCAGCCAACACCGGCAGGGGAATCAGCCCCAGCATTTT.

This clone occurred a few times. The J gene is TRBJ2-2, the V gene TRBV9; D gene unclear. CDR1 and CDR2 from the germline V gene are SGDLS and YYNGEE. V lost 4 bases to trimming and J lost 4 bases, with 8 bases between them. This CDR3 spans 13 amino acids. The CDR3 sequence is CASSPSSTGELFF. The CDR3 region has the DNA TGTGCCAGCAGCCCCTCTTCCACCGGGGAGCTGTTTTTT.

The chain joins TRBV28 to TRBJ2-7; the D gene is possibly TRBD2 (6 bases). The CDR3 is 15 residues long. Trimming took 3 bases from V and 0 from J, leaving 12 bases between them. Germline assignment: CDR1 MDHEN and CDR2 SYDVKM. CDR3 region: CASSFRGRSSYEQYF. The CDR3 DNA reads as TGTGCCAGCAGTTTTCGGGGGAGGAGCTCCTACGAGCAGTACTTC. Using reference TRBV28 and TRBJ2-7 for the parts outside the CDR3, the full variable domain is DVKVTQSSRYLVKRTGEKVFLECVQDMDHENMFWYRQDPGLGLRLIYFSYDVKMKEKGDIPEGYSVSREKKERFSLILESASTNQTSMYLCASSFRGRSSYEQYFGPGTRLTVT.

CDR3 in DNA: TGTGCCAGCAGTTACGGGGGGAGGACTGAAGCTTTCTTT. Amino acid sequence: CASSYGGRTEAFF. V is TRBV6-5 and J is TRBJ1-1; a possible D gene is TRBD1 (5 bases). Per the germline V gene, CDR1 is MNHEY and CDR2 is SVGAGI. Trimming shortened V by 2 bases and J by 5 bases, and 9 bases separated the two germline ends. The CDR3 spans 13 residues.

The chain couples TRBV28 to TRBJ2-1, with TRBD2 matching over 9 bases. The germline V gene encodes CDR1 MDHEN and CDR2 SYDVKM. Unmatched junction bases numbered 9, after V lost 7 bases and J lost 5 bases. The CDR3 extends over 15 amino acids. Here the CDR3 DNA reads TGTGCCAGCAAAGGAAGACTAGCGGATGACAATGAGCAGTTCTTC. Its translation: CASKGRLADDNEQFF.

The chain couples TRBV29-1 to TRBJ2-5; 7 bases are a match to TRBD2. In germline, CDR1 is SQVTM, CDR2 ANQGSEA. This CDR3 has 13 residues. The J segment lost 4 bases and the V segment lost 6 bases, leaving 8 bases of the junction unmatched. CDR3 residues: CSVELGGVETQYF. CDR3 coding DNA: TGCAGCGTCGAACTTGGGGGGGTAGAGACCCAGTACTTC. The full variable domain, completed using reference TRBV29-1 and TRBJ2-5, is SAVISQKPSRDICQRGTSLTIQCQVDSQVTMMFWYRQQPGQSLTLIATANQGSEATYESGFVIDKFPISRPNLTFSTLTVSNMSPEDSSIYLCSVELGGVETQYFGPGTRLLVL.

This chain links TRBV9 with TRBJ1-4; 11 bases fit TRBD1. Germline assignment: CDR1 SGDLS and CDR2 YYNGEE. The trim removed 4 bases at V and 8 bases at J, leaving 7 bases unmatched. The CDR3 runs 15 residues. DNA for the CDR3: TGTGCCAGCAGCCCCCATGGGACAGGGGGAGAAAAACTGTTTTTT. It specifies CASSPHGTGGEKLFF.

V gene TRBV28 combines with J gene TRBJ1-1, with D possibly TRBD1 on 5 matching bases. Germline V gene data show CDR1 as MDHEN and CDR2 as SYDVKM. Trimming took 1 base from V and 0 from J, leaving 15 bases between them. The CDR3 sequence is 17 residues long. The CDR3 here is CASSLFRGKDLNTEAFF. Written as DNA, the CDR3 is TGTGCCAGCAGTTTATTTCGGGGGAAAGATTTGAACACTGAAGCTTTCTTT.

This chain connects TRBV9 to TRBJ2-7; weak D call: TRBD2 (5 bases). Germline CDR1 is SGDLS and CDR2 is YYNGEE. CDR3 length equals 15 residues. With 0 bases removed from V and 2 bases from J, the gap between germline ends came to 12 bases. In DNA form, the CDR3 reads TGTGCCAGCAGCGTAGATTCGGGGATTCCCTACGAGCAGTACTTC. Translating gives CASSVDSGIPYEQYF.

The chain couples TRBV19 to TRBJ2-1, with 12 bases fitting TRBD2. This CDR3 contains 15 residues. CDR1 LNHDA and CDR2 SQIVND come from the germline V gene (reference sequence). The trim removed 8 bases at V and 2 bases at J, leaving 4 bases unmatched. The CDR3 region is CASSTSGSPYNEQFF. CDR3 DNA: TGTGCCAGTTCGACTAGCGGGAGCCCCTACAATGAGCAGTTCTTC.